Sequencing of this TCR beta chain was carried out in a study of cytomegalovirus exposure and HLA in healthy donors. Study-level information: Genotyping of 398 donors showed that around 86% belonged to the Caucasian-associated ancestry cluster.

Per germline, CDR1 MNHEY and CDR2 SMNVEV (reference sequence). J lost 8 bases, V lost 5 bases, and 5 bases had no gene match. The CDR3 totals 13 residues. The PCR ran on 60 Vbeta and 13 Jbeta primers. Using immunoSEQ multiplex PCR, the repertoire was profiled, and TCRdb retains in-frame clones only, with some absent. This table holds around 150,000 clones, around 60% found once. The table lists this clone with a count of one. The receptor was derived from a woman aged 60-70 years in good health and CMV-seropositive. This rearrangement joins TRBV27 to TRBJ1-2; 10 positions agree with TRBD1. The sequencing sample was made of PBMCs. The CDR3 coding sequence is TGTGCCAGCAGTATGACAGGGGGCGGCGGCTACACCTTC. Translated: CASSMTGGGGYTF.